Sequencing of this T cell receptor (beta chain) was carried out in a study of T cell changes during pregnancy in multiple sclerosis. Measured with immunoSEQ multiplex PCR; TCRdb has only the in-frame clones, and not every one. The table records about 28,000 clones, about 93% of them present only once. Per germline, CDR1 MRHNA and CDR2 SNTAGT. After removal of 2 bases from V and 4 bases from J, the junction contained 4 bases not matched to a gene. The CDR3 runs to 15 residues. The receptor's source is a female donor with multiple sclerosis, enrolled in a pregnancy study. The J gene is TRBJ2-3, the V gene TRBV6-4; the match to TRBD1 covers 9 bases. Source: CD8+ T cells from peripheral blood mononuclear cells, taken before pregnancy. CDR3 sequence (DNA): TGTGCCAGCAGTGACCAGGGACAGGGACCAGATACGCAGTATTTT. Translation: CASSDQGQGPDTQYF.